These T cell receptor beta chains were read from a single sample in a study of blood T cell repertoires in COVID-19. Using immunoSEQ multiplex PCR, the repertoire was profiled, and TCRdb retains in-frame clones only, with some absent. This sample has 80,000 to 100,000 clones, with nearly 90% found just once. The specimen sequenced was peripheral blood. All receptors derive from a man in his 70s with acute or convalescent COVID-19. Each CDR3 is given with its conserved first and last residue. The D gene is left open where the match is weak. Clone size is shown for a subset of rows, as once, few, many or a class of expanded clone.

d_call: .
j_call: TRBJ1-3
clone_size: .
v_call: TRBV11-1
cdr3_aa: CASSSTRTGNTIYF
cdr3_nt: TGTGCCAGCAGTTCGACACGTACTGGAAACACCATATATTTT

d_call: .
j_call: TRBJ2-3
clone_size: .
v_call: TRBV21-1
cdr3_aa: CATGGAGPAGDTQYF
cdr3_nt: TGTGCCACTGGGGGGGCAGGACCGGCGGGAGATACGCAGTATTTT

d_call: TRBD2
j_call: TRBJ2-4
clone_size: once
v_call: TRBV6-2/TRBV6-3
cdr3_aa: CASSYLGTSGGTFTKNIQYF
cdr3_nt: TGTGCCAGCAGTTACCTTGGGACTAGCGGGGGAACCTTTACCAAAAACATTCAGTACTTC

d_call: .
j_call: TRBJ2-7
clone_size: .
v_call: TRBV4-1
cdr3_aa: CASSLRQGIGEQYF
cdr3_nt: TGCGCCAGCAGCCTCCGCCAGGGTATTGGCGAGCAGTACTTC

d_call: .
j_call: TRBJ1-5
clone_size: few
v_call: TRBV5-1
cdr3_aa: CASSTGQSDQPQHF
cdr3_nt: TGCGCCAGCAGCACAGGACAGTCCGATCAGCCCCAGCATTTT

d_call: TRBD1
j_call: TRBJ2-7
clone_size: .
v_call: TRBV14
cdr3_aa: CASSQEFGTGFNEQYF
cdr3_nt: TGTGCCAGCAGCCAAGAGTTTGGGACAGGGTTTAACGAGCAGTACTTC

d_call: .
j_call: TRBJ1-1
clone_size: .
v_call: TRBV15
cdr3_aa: CATSRERHENTEAFF
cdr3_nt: TGTGCCACCAGCAGAGAGAGACACGAGAACACTGAAGCTTTCTTT

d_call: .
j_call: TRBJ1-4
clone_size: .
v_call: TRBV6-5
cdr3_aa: CASSTSWGGDEKLFF
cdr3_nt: TGTGCCAGCAGTACCTCCTGGGGGGGAGATGAAAAACTGTTTTTT

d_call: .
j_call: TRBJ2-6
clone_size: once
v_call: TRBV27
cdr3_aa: CASSPRTVPSPGANVLTF
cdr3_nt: TGTGCCAGCAGTCCCCGGACAGTCCCTTCCCCTGGGGCCAACGTCCTGACTTTC

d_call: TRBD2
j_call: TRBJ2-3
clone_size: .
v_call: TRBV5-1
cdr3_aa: CASSLPSGGSTDTQYF
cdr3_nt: TGCGCCAGCAGCTTGCCTAGCGGGGGAAGCACAGATACGCAGTATTTT

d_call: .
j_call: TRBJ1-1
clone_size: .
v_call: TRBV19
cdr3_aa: CASNTGVWTEAFF
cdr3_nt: TGTGCCAGTAATACGGGGGTTTGGACTGAAGCTTTCTTT

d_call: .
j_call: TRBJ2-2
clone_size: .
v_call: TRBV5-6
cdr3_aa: CASSLYTRNTGELFF
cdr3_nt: TGTGCCAGCAGCTTGTATACCAGGAACACCGGGGAGCTGTTTTTT

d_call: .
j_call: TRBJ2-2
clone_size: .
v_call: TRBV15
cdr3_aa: CATSREGGTGELFF
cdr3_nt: TGTGCCACCAGCAGAGAGGGGGGCACCGGGGAGCTGTTTTTT

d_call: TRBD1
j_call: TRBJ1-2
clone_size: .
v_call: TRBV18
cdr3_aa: CASSPPEGQFYGYTF
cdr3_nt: TGTGCCAGCTCACCCCCGGAGGGACAGTTCTATGGCTACACCTTC

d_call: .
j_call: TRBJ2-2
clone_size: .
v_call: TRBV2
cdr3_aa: CASRGQNTGELFF
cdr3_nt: TGTGCCAGCAGGGGACAGAACACCGGGGAGCTGTTTTTT

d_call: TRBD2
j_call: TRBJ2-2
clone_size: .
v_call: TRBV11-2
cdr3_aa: CASSSGGGNTGELFF
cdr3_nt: TGTGCCAGCAGCTCGGGGGGTGGGAACACCGGGGAGCTGTTTTTT

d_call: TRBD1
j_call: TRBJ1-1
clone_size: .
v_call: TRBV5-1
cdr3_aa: CASSLGQGAPEAFF
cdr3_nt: TGCGCCAGCAGCTTGGGACAGGGGGCCCCTGAAGCTTTCTTT

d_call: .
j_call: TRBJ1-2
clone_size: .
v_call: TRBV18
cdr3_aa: CASDRPQGRGYTF
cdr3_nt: TGTGCCAGCGACCGCCCACAGGGAAGGGGCTACACCTTC

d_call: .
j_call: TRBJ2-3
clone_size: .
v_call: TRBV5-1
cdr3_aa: CASSPTLDTQYF
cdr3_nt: TGCGCCAGCAGCCCCACTCTGGATACGCAGTATTTT

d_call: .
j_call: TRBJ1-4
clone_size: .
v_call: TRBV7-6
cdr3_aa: CASSPLGGDEKLFF
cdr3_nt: TGTGCCAGCAGCCCCCTTGGGGGGGATGAAAAACTGTTTTTT

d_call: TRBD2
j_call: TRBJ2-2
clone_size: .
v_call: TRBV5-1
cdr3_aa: CASSRTSGGTGELFF
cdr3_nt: TGCGCCAGCTCCCGGACTAGCGGGGGTACCGGGGAGCTGTTTTTT

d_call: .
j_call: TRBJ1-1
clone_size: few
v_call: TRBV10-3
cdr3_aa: CAISDRRLEAFF
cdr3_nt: TGTGCCATTAGTGACCGGCGGCTGGAAGCTTTCTTT

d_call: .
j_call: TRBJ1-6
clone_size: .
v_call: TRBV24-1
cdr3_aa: CATLGEGNSPLHF
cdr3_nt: TGTGCCACCCTGGGGGAGGGAAATTCACCCCTCCACTTT

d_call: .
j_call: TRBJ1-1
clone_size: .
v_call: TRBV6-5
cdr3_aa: CAISRGTEAFF
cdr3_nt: TGTGCCATCTCTCGGGGCACTGAAGCTTTCTTT

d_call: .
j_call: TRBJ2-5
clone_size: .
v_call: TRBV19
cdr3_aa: CASSEGGQETQYF
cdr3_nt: TGTGCCAGTAGTGAAGGGGGCCAAGAGACCCAGTACTTC

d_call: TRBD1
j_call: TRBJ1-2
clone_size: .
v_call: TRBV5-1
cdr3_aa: CASSEGTGRNNYGYTF
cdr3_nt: TGCGCCAGCAGCGAAGGGACAGGGCGAAATAACTATGGCTACACCTTC

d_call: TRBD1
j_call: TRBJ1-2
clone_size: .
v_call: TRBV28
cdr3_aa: CASTSRTGNGYTF
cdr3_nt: TGTGCCAGCACCTCGAGGACAGGGAATGGCTACACCTTC

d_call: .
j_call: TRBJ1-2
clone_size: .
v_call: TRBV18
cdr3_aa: CASSTAGLGYGYTF
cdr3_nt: TGTGCCAGCTCAACAGCAGGGCTCGGCTATGGCTACACCTTC

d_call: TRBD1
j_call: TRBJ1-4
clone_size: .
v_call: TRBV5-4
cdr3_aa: CASSSQGTNEKLFF
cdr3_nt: TGTGCCAGCAGTTCACAGGGGACTAATGAAAAACTGTTTTTT

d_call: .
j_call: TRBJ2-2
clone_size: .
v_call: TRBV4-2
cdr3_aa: CASSQLYQDGELFF
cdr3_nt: TGTGCCAGCAGCCAGCTCTACCAGGACGGGGAGCTGTTTTTT

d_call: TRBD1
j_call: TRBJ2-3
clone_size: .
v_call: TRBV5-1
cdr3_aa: CASSLTGGVDTQYF
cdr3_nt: TGCGCCAGCAGCTTGACAGGGGGCGTAGATACGCAGTATTTT

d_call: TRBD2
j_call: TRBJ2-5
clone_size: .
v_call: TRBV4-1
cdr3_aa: CASSQTSGGLQETQYF
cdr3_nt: TGCGCCAGCAGCCAAACTAGCGGGGGGCTCCAAGAGACCCAGTACTTC

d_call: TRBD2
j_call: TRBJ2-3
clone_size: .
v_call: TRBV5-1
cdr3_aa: CASRGLAKSADTQYF
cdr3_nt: TGCGCCAGCAGGGGACTAGCAAAATCCGCAGATACGCAGTATTTT

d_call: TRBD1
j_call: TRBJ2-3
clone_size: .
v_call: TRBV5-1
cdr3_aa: CASSLANRGGTDTQYF
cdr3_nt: TGCGCCAGCAGCTTGGCCAACAGGGGTGGCACAGATACGCAGTATTTT

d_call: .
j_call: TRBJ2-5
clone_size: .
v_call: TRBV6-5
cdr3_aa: CASSYSGQPQETQYF
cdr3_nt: TGTGCCAGCAGTTACTCAGGACAGCCACAAGAGACCCAGTACTTC

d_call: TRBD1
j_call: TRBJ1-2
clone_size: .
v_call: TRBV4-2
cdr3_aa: CASSQDLNRGGQPNINYGYTF
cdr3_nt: TGTGCCAGCAGCCAAGATTTGAATCGGGGGGGACAGCCAAATATAAACTATGGCTACACCTTC

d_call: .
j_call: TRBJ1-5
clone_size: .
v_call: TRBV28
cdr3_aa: CASSLFRGEAQPQHF
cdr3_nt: TGTGCCAGCAGTTTATTTAGAGGGGAGGCTCAGCCCCAGCATTTT

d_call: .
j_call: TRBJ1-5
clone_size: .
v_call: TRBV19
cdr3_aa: CASSPGGGIQPQHF
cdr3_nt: TGTGCCAGTAGTCCCGGCGGCGGGATTCAGCCCCAGCATTTT

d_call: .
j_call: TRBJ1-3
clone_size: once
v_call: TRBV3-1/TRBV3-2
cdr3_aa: CASSPQGRVSGNTIYF
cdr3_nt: TGTGCCAGCAGCCCGCAGGGGCGGGTATCTGGAAACACCATATATTTT

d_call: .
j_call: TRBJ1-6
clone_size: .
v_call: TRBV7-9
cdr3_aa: CASNRGGGLTPLHF
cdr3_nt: TGTGCCAGCAACCGGGGAGGCGGCTTGACACCCCTCCACTTT

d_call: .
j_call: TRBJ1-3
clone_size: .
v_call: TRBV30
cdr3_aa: CAWALGLDTTSGNTIYF
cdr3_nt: TGTGCCTGGGCCCTCGGGTTGGACACGACATCTGGAAACACCATATATTTT

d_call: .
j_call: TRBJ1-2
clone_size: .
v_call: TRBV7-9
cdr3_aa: CASSPTSGYGYTF
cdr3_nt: TGTGCCAGCAGTCCCACCTCGGGCTATGGCTACACCTTC

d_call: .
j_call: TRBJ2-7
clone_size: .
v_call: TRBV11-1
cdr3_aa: CASSLEGFYEQYF
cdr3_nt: TGTGCCAGCAGCCTAGAGGGGTTCTACGAGCAGTACTTC

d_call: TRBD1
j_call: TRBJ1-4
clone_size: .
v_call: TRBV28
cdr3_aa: CASSSGTGLPNEKLFF
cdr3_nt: TGTGCCAGCTCTTCCGGGACAGGGTTACCTAATGAAAAACTGTTTTTT

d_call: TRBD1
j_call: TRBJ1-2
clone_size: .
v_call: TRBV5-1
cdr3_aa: CASTPGDRNYGYTF
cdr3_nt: TGCGCCAGCACCCCCGGGGACAGGAACTATGGCTACACCTTC

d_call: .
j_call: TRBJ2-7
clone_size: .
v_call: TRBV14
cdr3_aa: CASSQVLLYEQYF
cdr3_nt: TGTGCCAGCAGCCAAGTCCTACTCTACGAGCAGTACTTC

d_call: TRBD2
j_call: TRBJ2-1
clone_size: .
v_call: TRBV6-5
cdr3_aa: CASSPPSGGYNEQFF
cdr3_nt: TGTGCCAGCAGTCCTCCTAGCGGGGGGTACAATGAGCAGTTCTTC

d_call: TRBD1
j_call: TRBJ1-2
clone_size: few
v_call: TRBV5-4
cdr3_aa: CASSLGGQGANYGYTF
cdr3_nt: TGTGCCAGCAGCTTGGGGGGACAGGGAGCGAACTATGGCTACACCTTC

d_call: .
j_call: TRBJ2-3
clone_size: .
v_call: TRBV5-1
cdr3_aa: CASSSRSESDTQYF
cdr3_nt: TGCGCCAGCAGCTCCAGGTCCGAGTCGGATACGCAGTATTTT

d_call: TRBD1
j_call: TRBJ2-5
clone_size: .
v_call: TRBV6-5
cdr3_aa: CASSRDRETQYF
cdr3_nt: TGTGCCAGCAGTCGGGACAGGGAGACCCAGTACTTC

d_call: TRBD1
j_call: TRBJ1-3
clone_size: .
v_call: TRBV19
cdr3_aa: CASSIPLGQGMGNTIYF
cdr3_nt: TGTGCCAGTAGTATCCCGCTCGGACAGGGCATGGGAAACACCATATATTTT

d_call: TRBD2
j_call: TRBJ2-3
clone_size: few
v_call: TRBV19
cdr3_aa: CASSPGLAGATDTQYF
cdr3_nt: TGTGCCAGTAGCCCAGGGCTAGCGGGGGCCACAGATACGCAGTATTTT

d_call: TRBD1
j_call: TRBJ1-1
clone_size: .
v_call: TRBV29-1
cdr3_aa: CSAHRGRETEAFF
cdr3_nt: TGCAGCGCGCACAGGGGGCGGGAGACTGAAGCTTTCTTT

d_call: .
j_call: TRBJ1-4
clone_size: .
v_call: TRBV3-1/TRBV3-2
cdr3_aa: CASSQSREKLFF
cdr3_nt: TGTGCCAGCAGCCAGTCCAGAGAAAAACTGTTTTTT

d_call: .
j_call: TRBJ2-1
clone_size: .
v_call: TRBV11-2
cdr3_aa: CASSLDRGSYNEQFF
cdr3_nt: TGTGCCAGCAGCTTAGATAGGGGCTCCTACAATGAGCAGTTCTTC

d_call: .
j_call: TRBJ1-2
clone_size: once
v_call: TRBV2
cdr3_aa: CASSLTGWNYGYTF
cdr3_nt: TGTGCCAGCAGCCTAACAGGGTGGAACTATGGCTACACCTTC

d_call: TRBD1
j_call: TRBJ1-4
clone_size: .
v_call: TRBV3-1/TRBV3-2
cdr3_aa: CASSQDLRRGTNEKLFF
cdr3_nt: TGTGCCAGCAGCCAAGATCTTCGCAGGGGGACTAATGAAAAACTGTTTTTT